Each of the 13 T cell receptor beta chains below was sequenced from the same sample in a study of T cell responses to AZD1222 COVID-19 vaccine. Repertoires were generated with immunoSEQ multiplex PCR, while TCRdb's copy carries only in-frame clones and drops some. The sample lists roughly 80,000 clones; about 90% were seen once. Material: peripheral blood, obtained on day 0 of AZD1222 vaccination. The receptors shown here come from an adult in good health.

The chain recombines TRBV10-1 with TRBJ1-2; 8 nucleotides line up with TRBD1. The CDR3 extends over 15 amino acids. Germline values: CDR1 WNHNN, CDR2 SYGVQD (reference sequence). V gave up 2 bases and J gave up 3 bases; unmatched junction bases: 5. DNA for the CDR3: TGCGCCAGCAGTGAGGCCGGACAGGGTGACTATGGCTACACCTTC. Protein product: CASSEAGQGDYGYTF.

V and J are TRBV11-3 and TRBJ2-3; TRBD1 is a possible D gene (5 bases). Looked up from germline, CDR1 is SGHNT and CDR2 is YENEEA. This CDR3 region has 15 residues. V lost 5 bases to trimming and J lost 0 bases, with 12 bases between them. The CDR3 DNA is TGTGCCAGCAGCCTCTACAGGCAGAGCACAGATACGCAGTATTTT. This sequence encodes CASSLYRQSTDTQYF. Supplemented by reference TRBV11-3 and TRBJ2-3, the full variable domain reads EAGVVQSPRYKIIEKKQPVAFWCNPISGHNTLYWYLQNLGQGPELLIRYENEEAVDDSQLPKDRFSAERLKGVDSTLKIQPAELGDSAVYLCASSLYRQSTDTQYFGPGTRLTVL.

V and J are TRBV25-1 and TRBJ1-1; unclear D gene. Looked up from germline, CDR1 is MGHDK and CDR2 is SYGVNS. V lost 5 bases and J lost 0, with 16 bases in between. This CDR3 is built from 16 residues. The CDR3 region has the DNA TGTGCCAGCAGTTCCACTCGGAGGAGGGTGAACACTGAAGCTTTCTTT. Its translation: CASSSTRRRVNTEAFF.

The chain joins TRBV18 to TRBJ1-5; D perhaps matches TRBD1 (6 bases). The germline V and J ends were trimmed by 3 bases and 6 bases, with 15 bases remaining between them. The germline V gene encodes CDR1 KGHSH and CDR2 LQKENI. This CDR3 has 15 amino acids. CDR3 sequence reads: CASSPMAGGGQPQHF. CDR3 sequence (DNA): TGTGCCAGCTCACCTATGGCGGGGGGCGGTCAGCCCCAGCATTTT.

The chain combines TRBV5-5 with TRBJ1-5, with D maybe TRBD1 (5 bases). The V end was cut by 4 bases, the J end by 1 base, with 15 bases between. The length of the CDR3 is 16 residues. Germline-derived CDR1 and CDR2 are SGHKS and YYEKEE (reference sequence). The CDR3 coding sequence is TGTGCCAGCAGCCCAAGGGCGGGGCAGAGCAATCAGCCCCAGCATTTT. Translated: CASSPRAGQSNQPQHF.

This sequence joins TRBV19 and TRBJ1-1; 8 bases match TRBD1. Germline lookup yields CDR1 LNHDA and CDR2 SQIVND (reference sequence). CDR3 length equals 14 residues. The V and J ends lost 5 bases and 3 bases, in that order; junction bases with no gene match: 5. CDR3 in amino acids: CASSSGTGYTEAFF. The CDR3 DNA sequence: TGTGCCAGTAGTTCCGGGACAGGTTACACTGAAGCTTTCTTT.

This clone has just a few counts. This chain links TRBV5-1 with TRBJ1-3; possibly TRBD1 for D (5 bases). Germline lookup yields CDR1 SGHRS and CDR2 YFSETQ. The CDR3 runs 14 residues. Trimming took off 1 base at V and 4 bases at J, with 9 bases between the two ends. CDR3 nucleotide sequence: TGCGCCAGCAGCTTGAAAGGGGAAGGAAACACCATATATTTT. It encodes CASSLKGEGNTIYF.

The chain carries TRBV3-1 (or the pseudogene TRBV3-2) and TRBJ1-1, with 11 nucleotides matching TRBD1. V lost 4 bases to trimming and J lost 4 bases; unmatched junction nucleotides: 8. The CDR3 extends over 16 amino acids. Germline V gene sequence: CDR1 LGHDT, CDR2 YNNKEL (reference sequence). The CDR3 DNA reads as TGTGCCAGCAGCCCCCGGGACAGGGGGGTTCTCACTGAAGCTTTCTTT. It specifies CASSPRDRGVLTEAFF.

The chain recombines TRBV13 with TRBJ2-2, with 8 bases that match TRBD2. From germline, CDR1 is PRHDT and CDR2 FYEKMQ (reference sequence). With V trimmed by 5 bases and J by 5 bases, 10 bases remained unmatched. The CDR3 runs to 16 residues. For the CDR3, the DNA is TGTGCCAGCAGCCGGATTGCGGGGGGCAGTACCGGGGAGCTGTTTTTT. This sequence encodes CASSRIAGGSTGELFF.

V is TRBV12-3 or TRBV12-4 and J is TRBJ2-2, with D uncertain. CDR3 size: 13 residues. Trimming stripped 3 bases from V and 4 bases from J, with 6 bases between. DNA of the CDR3: TGTGCCAGCAGTTTTTTGAGCACCGGGGAGCTGTTTTTT. It yields the protein CASSFLSTGELFF.

The gene calls are TRBV2 and TRBJ1-1; D unclear. V lost 10 bases to trimming and J lost 1 base, with 16 bases between them. Germline V gene sequence: CDR1 SNHLY, CDR2 FYNNEI. This CDR3 is built from 14 residues. The CDR3 is CAKTPGTRNTEAFF. CDR3 DNA: TGTGCCAAAACCCCCGGAACACGGAACACTGAAGCTTTCTTT.

This clone has just a few counts. The chain uses TRBV5-1 and TRBJ1-6; TRBD1 matches 9 bases. The CDR3 totals 15 residues. CDR1 and CDR2 (germline): SGHRS, YFSETQ. The ends lost 4 bases at V and 7 bases at J; junction bases unmatched: 6. The CDR3 region has the DNA TGCGCCAGCAGCCCGGGGGACAGGGACAATTCACCCCTCCACTTT. It encodes CASSPGDRDNSPLHF.

The rearrangement joins TRBV6-4 to TRBJ1-3, with 8 nucleotides matching TRBD1. CDR1 is MRHNA, CDR2 SNTAGT, per germline. V was pared by 4 bases and J by 5 bases, with 10 bases of the junction left unmatched. The CDR3 contains 16 residues. This CDR3 reads CASSATARTGRNTIYF. The CDR3 DNA reads TGTGCCAGCAGTGCCACCGCTCGGACAGGGAGAAACACCATATATTTT.